Reported below is one TCR beta chain. This sample is drawn from a study of cytomegalovirus exposure and HLA in healthy donors. PCR amplification relied on 60 Vbeta primers (plus 13 Jbeta primers). This table comes from immunoSEQ multiplex PCR, and its TCRdb copy is limited to in-frame clones, with some not included. The sample shows more than 150,000 clones, more than 75% of them seen only once. Per germline, CDR1 SGDLS and CDR2 YYNGEE. The J segment lost 2 bases and the V segment lost 5 bases, leaving 4 bases of the junction unmatched. The length of the CDR3 is 15 residues. This chain links TRBV9 with TRBJ1-3; 10 nucleotides align to TRBD1. Sequencing was done on a sample of PBMCs. The TCR sequence derives from a woman between 18 and 30 years old in good health and CMV-seronegative. CDR3 coding DNA: TGTGCCAGCAGTGGGGACAGGGGAGCTGGAAACACCATATATTTT. Protein product: CASSGDRGAGNTIYF.